Listed here are 18 T cell receptor beta chains from one sample, sequenced in a study of OX40 agonist ivuxolimab in advanced cancers. Sequencing was performed with immunoSEQ multiplex PCR; in TCRdb, only in-frame clones are kept and a portion is missing. The sample consists of tens of thousands of clones, approximately 86% of them appearing once. Sequencing was performed on CD4+ or CD8+ T cells sorted from blood, taken in a trial of the OX40 agonist ivuxolimab. The receptors originated from an adult with an advanced solid tumor such as melanoma, head and neck, liver or kidney cancer.

This chain joins TRBV18 and TRBJ2-7, with 8 positions matching TRBD2. J lost 0 bases, V lost 6 bases, and 4 bases had no gene match. The length of the CDR3 is 14 residues. Germline V CDR1 and CDR2: KGHSH, LQKENI. The CDR3 region is CASSTLADSYEQYF. The CDR3 DNA reads as TGTGCCAGCTCGACACTAGCGGACTCCTACGAGCAGTACTTC.

The gene calls are TRBV5-1 and TRBJ2-7; TRBD2 matches at 11 bases. CDR1 SGHRS and CDR2 YFSETQ come from the germline V gene. The CDR3 loop spans 15 amino acids. The trim removed 2 bases at V and 3 bases at J, leaving 4 bases unmatched. The CDR3 sequence: CASSFSLAGGYEQYF. DNA of the CDR3: TGCGCCAGCAGCTTTTCTCTAGCGGGAGGCTACGAGCAGTACTTC.

This chain uses TRBV7-6 with TRBJ2-4; the D gene is possibly TRBD2 (5 bases). From germline, CDR1 is SGHVS and CDR2 FNYEAQ. V was clipped by 1 base and J by 9 bases, with 10 bases between them. This CDR3 region has 13 residues. Written as DNA, the CDR3 is TGTGCCAGCAGCTTAGGGACTGTGAGCATTCAGTACTTC. Its protein product is CASSLGTVSIQYF.

The chain employs TRBV7-2 and TRBJ1-5; no firm D call. The V end was cut by 3 bases, the J end by 3 bases, with 3 bases between. Germline CDR1 SGHTA, CDR2 FQGNSA. The CDR3 length is 12 residues. The CDR3 DNA is TGTGCCAGCAGCTTCCCCAATCAGCCCCAGCATTTT. Amino acid sequence: CASSFPNQPQHF.

The genes are TRBV18 and TRBJ2-1, with D tentatively TRBD1 (5 bases). Germline-derived CDR1 and CDR2 are KGHSH and LQKENI. This CDR3 is built from 13 residues. The germline V and J ends were trimmed by 1 base and 7 bases, with 8 bases remaining between them. This chain's CDR3 is CASSPRRGNEQFF. The CDR3 DNA follows: TGTGCCAGCTCACCACGAAGGGGAAATGAGCAGTTCTTC.

This chain joins TRBV18 and TRBJ2-2, with no clear D. Germline V gene sequence: CDR1 KGHSH, CDR2 LQKENI. V dropped 0 bases and J dropped 10 bases, with 9 bases sitting between them. The CDR3 is 13 amino acids. The CDR3 region has the DNA TGTGCCAGCTCACCACCGAGTGCCCCGGAGCTGTTTTTT. Translated: CASSPPSAPELFF.

The chain links TRBV25-1 to TRBJ2-5; a weak D match, TRBD2 (6 bases). This CDR3 has 15 amino acids. Germline CDR1 and CDR2: MGHDK and SYGVNS. The ends were cut back, 3 bases at V and 4 bases at J, with 15 bases in the middle. CDR3 amino acids: CASSDPGAGRETQYF. CDR3 DNA sequence: TGTGCCAGCAGTGATCCCGGGGCCGGGAGAGAGACCCAGTACTTC. The entire variable domain, with the rest obtained from reference TRBV25-1 and TRBJ2-5, is as follows: EADIYQTPRYLVIGTGKKITLECSQTMGHDKMYWYQQDPGMELHLIHYSYGVNSTEKGDLSSESTVSRIRTEHFPLTLESARPSHTSQYLCASSDPGAGRETQYFGPGTRLLVL.

This sequence joins TRBV4-2 and TRBJ2-7; D might be TRBD1 (5 bases). The CDR3 totals 14 residues. V was pared by 2 bases and J by 3 bases, with 11 bases between. The V gene's germline CDR1 is LGHNA and CDR2 YNFKEQ. The CDR3 DNA reads TGTGCCAGCAGCCAACAGGGAAAGGGCTACGAGCAGTACTTC. Translating it yields CASSQQGKGYEQYF.

The gene calls are TRBV18 and TRBJ2-5; D is undetermined. V was cut by 2 bases and J by 5 bases, with 15 bases left in between. Germline V gene data show CDR1 as KGHSH and CDR2 as LQKENI. This CDR3 is built from 15 residues. Written as DNA, the CDR3 is TGTGCCAGCTCACCAGGACGCGGATTTGAGGAGACCCAGTACTTC. It translates to CASSPGRGFEETQYF.

The chain carries TRBV2 and TRBJ1-2; D not resolved. Germline assignment: CDR1 SNHLY and CDR2 FYNNEI. The ends were cut back, 6 bases at V and 1 base at J, with 12 bases in the middle. The CDR3 totals 14 residues. The CDR3: CASRQKTRNYGYTF. The CDR3 DNA is TGTGCCAGCAGGCAGAAAACCCGTAACTATGGCTACACCTTC.

This clone was seen only once. The chain links TRBV5-4 to TRBJ2-5; perhaps TRBD2 as D (6 bases). The CDR3 is made up of 15 amino acids. Germline V CDR1 and CDR2: SGHNT, YYREEE (reference sequence). Trimming removed 0 bases at V and 0 bases at J, with 9 bases between. CDR3 residues: CASSLDGRNQETQYF. The CDR3 DNA follows: TGTGCCAGCAGCTTGGATGGGAGGAACCAAGAGACCCAGTACTTC.

J is TRBJ2-2 and V is TRBV6-4, with 7 bases fitting TRBD1. Germline V CDR1 and CDR2: MRHNA, SNTAGT. CDR3 length: 15 residues. The V segment lost 6 bases and the J segment 4 bases; nucleotides outside the gene matches: 8. In DNA form, the CDR3 reads TGTGCCAGCAGCCAGGGGGAAACGAGCACCGGGGAGCTGTTTTTT. Translation gives CASSQGETSTGELFF.

The chain is built from TRBV28 and TRBJ2-2; D possibly uses TRBD1 or TRBD2 (5 bases each). CDR1 and CDR2 from the germline V gene are MDHEN and SYDVKM. Trimming removed 8 bases from V and 9 bases from J, with 10 bases in between. The CDR3 sequence is 11 residues long. CDR3 bases: TGTGCCAGCTGGGGGAAGCGGGAGCTGTTTTTT. Translation gives CASWGKRELFF. Variable domain in full (rest from reference TRBV28 and TRBJ2-2): DVKVTQSSRYLVKRTGEKVFLECVQDMDHENMFWYRQDPGLGLRLIYFSYDVKMKEKGDIPEGYSVSREKKERFSLILESASTNQTSMYLCASWGKRELFFGEGSRLTVL.

V and J are TRBV19 and TRBJ1-4; D is unresolved. CDR1 and CDR2 (germline): LNHDA, SQIVND (reference sequence). The V gene lost 2 bases and the J gene lost 6 bases, with 13 bases spanning the gap. CDR3 length: 15 residues. CDR3 in amino acids: CASSIRAALDEKLFF. CDR3 coding DNA: TGTGCCAGTAGTATAAGGGCGGCCCTTGATGAAAAACTGTTTTTT.

V and J are TRBV28 and TRBJ2-7; D not certain. With 8 bases removed from V and 4 bases from J, the gap between germline ends came to 15 bases. Germline lookup yields CDR1 MDHEN and CDR2 SYDVKM. The CDR3 has 13 amino acids. CDR3 amino acids: CASQKPSWYEQYF. For the CDR3, the DNA is TGTGCCAGCCAAAAACCGAGTTGGTACGAGCAGTACTTC. Together with reference TRBV28 and TRBJ2-7, the CDR3 gives the full variable domain: DVKVTQSSRYLVKRTGEKVFLECVQDMDHENMFWYRQDPGLGLRLIYFSYDVKMKEKGDIPEGYSVSREKKERFSLILESASTNQTSMYLCASQKPSWYEQYFGPGTRLTVT.

A note on this clone: A junction boundary mismatches the germline segment, possibly from a read error. CDR3 coding DNA: TGTGCCAGCAGCTACGGACAGCTGAACACCGAAGCTTTCTTT. Its protein is CASSYGQLNTEAFF. The rearrangement links TRBV11-3 to TRBJ1-1, with D possibly matching TRBD1 (6 bases). The CDR3 sequence is 14 residues long. Germline V lookup: CDR1 SGHNT, CDR2 YENEEA. Together with reference TRBV11-3 and TRBJ1-1, the CDR3 gives the full variable domain: EAGVVQSPRYKIIEKKQPVAFWCNPISGHNTLYWYLQNLGQGPELLIRYENEEAVDDSQLPKDRFSAERLKGVDSTLKIQPAELGDSAVYLCASSYGQLNTEAFFGQGTRLTVV.

The V gene is TRBV29-1, the J gene TRBJ2-1, with TRBD2 identical over 9 bases. The CDR3 has 18 residues. V was pared by 5 bases and J by 1 base, with 15 bases of the junction left unmatched. The germline V gene has CDR1 SQVTM and CDR2 ANQGSEA. This chain's CDR3 is CSVKGAAGGPKSYNEQFF. The CDR3 DNA reads TGCAGCGTTAAAGGTGCGGCGGGAGGGCCTAAGTCCTACAATGAGCAGTTCTTC.

Concerning this clone itself: The junction departs from germline at one end; a sequencing error may be responsible. The rearrangement uses TRBV29-1 and TRBJ2-7; D uncertain. The CDR3 has 13 amino acids. Germline V gives CDR1 SQVTM, CDR2 ANQGSEA. The CDR3 region is CGVEEAGDYEQYF. The DNA of the CDR3 is TGCGGCGTTGAAGAAGCTGGGGACTACGAGCAGTACTTC.